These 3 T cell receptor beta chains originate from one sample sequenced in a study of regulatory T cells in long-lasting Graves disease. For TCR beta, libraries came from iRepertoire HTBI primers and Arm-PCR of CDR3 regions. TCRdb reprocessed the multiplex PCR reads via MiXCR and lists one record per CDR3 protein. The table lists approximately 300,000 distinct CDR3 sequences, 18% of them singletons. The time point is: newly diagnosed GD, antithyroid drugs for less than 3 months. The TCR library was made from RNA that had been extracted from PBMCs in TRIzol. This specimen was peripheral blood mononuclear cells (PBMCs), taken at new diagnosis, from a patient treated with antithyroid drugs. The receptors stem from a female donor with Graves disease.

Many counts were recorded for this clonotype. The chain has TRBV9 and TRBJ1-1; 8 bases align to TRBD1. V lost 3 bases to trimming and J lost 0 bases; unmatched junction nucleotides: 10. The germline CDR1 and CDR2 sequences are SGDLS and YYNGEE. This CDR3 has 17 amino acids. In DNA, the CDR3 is TGTGCCAGCAGCGCTGGGACAGGTGCCGCCATGAACACTGAAGCTTTCTTT. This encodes CASSAGTGAAMNTEAFF.

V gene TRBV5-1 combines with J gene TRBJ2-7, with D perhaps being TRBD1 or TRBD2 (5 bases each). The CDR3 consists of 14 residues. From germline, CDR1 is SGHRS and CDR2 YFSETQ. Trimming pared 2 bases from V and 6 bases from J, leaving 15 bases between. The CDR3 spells CASSLTDGAFEQYF. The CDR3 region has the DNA TGCGCCAGCAGCTTAACTGACGGGGCCTTCGAGCAGTACTTC.

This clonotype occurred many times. CDR3 sequence (DNA): TGCAGTGCCGCCGGGACGGCCAACTATGGCTACACCTTC. Translation: CSAAGTANYGYTF. The rearrangement uses TRBV20-1 and TRBJ1-2, with D possibly matching TRBD1 (5 bases). Germline V CDR1 and CDR2: DFQATT, SNEGSKA (reference sequence). V was clipped by 6 bases and J by 2 bases, with 13 bases between them. The CDR3 is made up of 13 amino acids.